This T cell receptor (beta chain) was recovered during a study of shared clonotypes between healthy human individuals (dated by TCRdb to 2018 to 2020). Context from the whole study: The cohort comprised a couple of women and a few men aged 18 to 49 years. Blood TCR repertoires of a handful of healthy adults were deeply sequenced to estimate repertoire size and the extent of clonotype sharing between individuals. To increase sequencing depth and limit assay-specific biases, different laboratories used diverse techniques to prepare libraries and sequence TCR repertoires. For each donor, CD4 naive and CD4 memory were each given three plates, CD8 naive was given two plates, and CD8 memory was given one plate. Leukapheresis yielded between about 0.94 and 8.9 billion PBMCs per donor. The paper's findings and limits, for the study overall: Compared with non-shared clonotypes, the clonotypes found in all four sorted-subset donors had higher generation probabilities. Pairwise subsampling led to the expectation that sequencing depth would affect the degree of clonotype sharing among donors. Larger estimated clonotype richness was generally found for naive subsets than for memory subsets. Even with the large sequencing depth, rarefaction of the sorted-subset datasets indicated that sequencing was incomplete. Only blood was sampled, and tissue TCR repertoires likely differ from those in blood. Sharing across several donors was observed for about 4.8% of naive CD4, under 4% of naive CD8, 2% to 2.5% of memory CD4, and around 0.42% of memory CD8 clonotypes. Because the study included only a small number of donors, the genetic and exposure-history diversity represented was limited.

Notes on this clone: This clone's antigen is unknown. No much larger clone exists at a distance of one base, and base qualities are not known.

Using the deep immunoSEQ assay, TCR CDR3 regions were amplified from genomic DNA by multiplex PCR. Genomic DNA extracted from each cell subset was distributed evenly over all wells of several immunoSEQ 96-well plates, and each plate served as one replicate. For sorted subsets, each replicate PCR was loaded with roughly 190 ng genomic DNA, equivalent to about 30,000 T cell genomes. Purified libraries were quantified with a Qubit 3.0 fluorometer, sized on a Bioanalyzer 2100, and re-quantified with the KAPA Library Quantification kit. Every immunoSEQ 96-well plate was sequenced on a dedicated single-read 150-cycle Illumina NextSeq 550 flow cell. The original methods were these. Because the immunoSEQ output held only junctional sequences and lacked quality scores, the filtering could not match the filtering applied to full-length reads. To assign V/J genes and CDR3, sequences were annotated using PyIR, a Python wrapper for IgBLAST v1.9, with IMGT germline references. Any read was removed if the V/J assignment was weak (E-value above 1e-6), the CDR3 was missing, or the read contained stop codons, out-of-frame junctions, or ambiguous translated residues. V3J clonotypes were defined as sequences sharing an identical inferred V gene, J gene, and CDR3 amino acid sequence. Percentage overlap between repertoires was calculated by dividing the number of shared unique clonotypes by the size of the smaller repertoire. RTK rarefaction, the Chao1 estimator, and Recon v2.1 estimates of unobserved clonotypes were used to assess repertoire richness. For all TCRbeta clonotypes obtained by the gDNA method from a few donors, generation probabilities were computed with OLGA. This is the immuneACCESS table as TCRdb keeps it, with only in-frame sequences that have V and J called. A part of the clones is gone; compared with another copy, unresolved V genes explain less than half, and the rest is unexplained. V, J and clone size are those of that table, while D and trimming were read from the DNA. In this sample the table shows approximately 1.5 million clones, approximately 98.5% of which occur a single time. The ten largest clones add up to about 0.35% of the sample.

The donors were healthy, HIV-negative adults who had no recently reported acute infections or vaccinations. Every donor was a Caucasian adult residing in Nashville, Tennessee, USA. CD4+ T cells were enriched through magnetic negative selection, after which naive cells were positively selected on CD45RA and the remaining negative fraction served as the memory subset. Blood was obtained by leukapheresis, after which PBMCs were separated by Ficoll-Histopaque density gradient centrifugation and cryopreserved in liquid nitrogen vapor phase. Purity and quantity of every magnetically sorted T cell population were checked by analytical flow cytometry. Genomic DNA was isolated from every sorted fraction and measured by UV absorbance on a Nanodrop 2000c. Inclusive of the bounding cysteine and phenylalanine, the CDR3 is 16 residues long. Solely the CDR3 DNA is kept, with 48 bases framed from the first base. CDR1 SNHLY and CDR2 FYNNEI are derived from the germline V gene. V and J are truncated by 7 bases and 4 bases respectively, leaving an intervening sequence of 19 bases.

The receptor was derived from a young man in good health. The chain is encoded by TRBV2 joined to TRBJ2-2; the D call is possibly TRBD1 or TRBD2, each sharing 5 bases. Sequencing input: naive CD4+ T cells sorted from blood. What this sample's cell subset or site label stands for: CD45RA+ positively selected. The CDR3 reads CASNVRGGLGTGELFF. The DNA sequence follows: TGTGCCAGCAACGTACGTGGGGGTTTGGGCACCGGGGAGCTGTTTTTT.